The present T cell receptor beta chain was sequenced within a study of T cells in Graves' hyperthyroidism and ophthalmopathy. Study results and caveats: Blood shared most expanded thyroid clonotypes above 0.001.

The count of this clonotype is one. The antigen is not known. This could be a read error, since a much larger clone is one nucleotide away. Amplification yielded TCR beta CDR3 regions, with RNA transcripts as the source. HTBI primers were employed in a first-round RT-PCR of the TCR CDR3. TCRdb recomputed calls from the multiplex PCR reads with MiXCR, one row per CDR3 protein. The sample holds 500,000 to 750,000 distinct CDR3 sequences; 15% to 17% are singletons and the top ten take around 7.8%. This CDR3 comprises 17 residues. The V and J ends lost 3 bases and 4 bases respectively, with 19 bases between them. The germline gives CDR1 SGHRS, CDR2 YFSETQ. Diagnostic assessment was based on clinical symptoms, serum thyroxine and TRAb, thyroid ultrasound and orbital computed tomography.

The sequencing sample was made of blood. This TCR was recovered from a woman in her twenties or thirties with Graves' hyperthyroidism. V and J are TRBV5-1 and TRBJ2-2; a weak D match, TRBD1 (6 bases). The CDR3 region is CASSSAPRGYGTGELFF. The CDR3 DNA reads TGCGCCAGCAGCTCGGCTCCCAGGGGCTACGGCACCGGGGAGCTGTTTTTT.